This T cell receptor (beta chain) is from a study of blood T cells in healthy people across ages. Study in general: About one barcoded beta molecule per two T cells was the capture yield of template switching.

CDR3 length: 14 residues. Study-level findings and limits: Long-lived donors carried more naive CD4+ cells and greater diversity than aged donors. Per-million-T-cell TCR beta diversity fell roughly linearly with age.

A second PCR of roughly 7 to 11 cycles used a sample-barcoded 5' primer and a J-beta primer mix. There were at least 2.5 million CDR3-containing paired-end reads obtained from each sample. TCRdb reprocessed the 5' RACE reads via MiXCR and lists one record per CDR3 protein. The sample lists some 1.6 million distinct CDR3 sequences, roughly 32% occurring once. With regard to this clonotype: Its target is unknown.

The genes are TRBV21-1 and TRBJ2-4; the table's D call, TRBD1, has no DNA check behind it. TRBV21-1 is deemed a pseudogene. The receptor's source is a woman in her 30s in good health. The sample consisted of blood. CDR3 nucleotides: TGTGCCAGCAGCAAAGCTAGGGGCAAAAACATTCAGTACTTC. Its protein is CASSKARGKNIQYF.